Presented here are 8 T cell receptor beta chains from one specimen sequenced in a study of response to subunit inactivated influenza vaccine. TCRdb recomputed calls from the RT-PCR reads with MiXCR, one row per CDR3 protein. The data contain around 600,000 distinct CDR3 sequences, about 10% of them singletons. This sample also belongs to another study, concerning T cells expressing NK-cell markers. That investigation notes: UMIs were included in TCR beta cDNA generated by 5'RACE template switching.

The starting material was PBMCs from blood, obtained on the day of vaccination. The receptor source for this set is a man aged 50-60 years who received an inactivated influenza vaccine.

The chain joins TRBV13 to TRBJ1-2; maybe TRBD1 (6 bases). This CDR3 is 14 amino acids long. Germline V gene data show CDR1 as PRHDT and CDR2 as FYEKMQ (reference sequence). V lost 4 bases and J 1 base, leaving 10 bases between the germline ends. The CDR3 loop reads CASSSYRDNYGYTF. CDR3 bases: TGTGCCAGCAGCTCGTACAGGGATAACTATGGCTACACCTTC.

The genes are TRBV4-3 and TRBJ1-3; no clear D gene. V was pared by 2 bases and J by 1 base, with 6 bases between. Germline CDR1 is LGHNA and CDR2 is YSLEER. The CDR3 runs to 14 residues. CDR3 nucleotide sequence: TGCGCCAGCAGCCAAATCAGTTCTGGAAACACCATATATTTT. It is translated as CASSQISSGNTIYF.

This clonotype was observed a few times. The genes are TRBV18 and TRBJ2-7; the match to TRBD1 covers 9 bases. The junction had 9 bases not matched to a gene; V was cut back by 3 bases and J by 3 bases. CDR3 length equals 16 residues. Looked up from germline, CDR1 is KGHSH and CDR2 is LQKENI. CDR3: CASSPWTGVAYYEQYF. CDR3 DNA: TGTGCCAGCTCACCCTGGACAGGGGTTGCTTACTACGAGCAGTACTTC. The variable domain in full, with the rest retrieved from reference TRBV18 and TRBJ2-7, is NAGVMQNPRHLVRRRGQEARLRCSPMKGHSHVYWYRQLPEEGLKFMVYLQKENIIDESGMPKERFSAEFPKEGPSILRIQQVVRGDSAAYFCASSPWTGVAYYEQYFGPGTRLTVT.

The CDR3 DNA reads TGTGCCACCAGCAAGAGGAGGGACAGGGTGGACGAGCAGTACTTC. Translation gives CATSKRRDRVDEQYF. The chain links TRBV15 to TRBJ2-7; TRBD1 agrees at 9 bases. Germline lookup yields CDR1 LNHNV and CDR2 YYDKDF (reference sequence). The CDR3 spans 15 residues. With V trimmed by 4 bases and J by 5 bases, 9 bases remained unmatched.

The genes are TRBV7-9 and TRBJ2-2; D possibly corresponds to TRBD2 (6 bases). Germline V gene sequence: CDR1 SEHNR, CDR2 FQNEAQ (reference sequence). Trimming pared 3 bases from V and 3 bases from J, leaving 17 bases between. The length of the CDR3 is 17 residues. In nucleotides, the CDR3 is TGTGCCAGCAGCTTGGGTCCGGCGGGGTCCCACACCGGGGAGCTGTTTTTT. This translates into CASSLGPAGSHTGELFF.

To note about this clonotype: Germline and junction disagree at one end, which may indicate a read error. The chain combines TRBV5-6 with TRBJ2-3; the match to TRBD2 covers 12 bases. The CDR3 length is 14 residues. Germline lookup yields CDR1 SGHDT and CDR2 YYEEEE. This CDR3 is CASSLGLAGAGRFF. DNA for the CDR3: TGTGCCAGCAGCTTGGGACTAGCGGGGGCCGGTAGATTTTTT.

This clonotype was detected a few times. The V call is TRBV6-5, the J call TRBJ2-1; maybe TRBD1 (6 bases). Germline V lookup: CDR1 MNHEY, CDR2 SVGAGI. Trimming cost V 4 bases and J 5 bases, with 15 bases left between them. CDR3 length: 15 amino acids. CDR3 loop: CASSFHGQRHNEQFF. The CDR3 DNA follows: TGTGCCAGCAGTTTCCACGGACAGCGTCACAATGAGCAGTTCTTC.

The chain links TRBV7-8 to TRBJ2-3, with 11 nucleotides matching TRBD2. V lost 1 base, J lost 4 bases, and 10 bases stayed unmatched. CDR3 length: 18 amino acids. The germline gives CDR1 SGHVS, CDR2 FQNEAQ. The CDR3 sequence is CASSLVAGGTYAPDTQYF. Written as DNA, the CDR3 is TGTGCCAGCAGCTTAGTAGCGGGAGGGACTTACGCTCCAGATACGCAGTATTTT.